The table lists the clone carrying this T cell receptor (beta chain) with many counts. The antigen remains undetermined. Time point meaning: newly diagnosed GD, antithyroid drugs for less than 3 months. Construction of the TCR library relied on RNA isolated from PBMCs. The patients were enrolled through endocrinology in Xi'an, China. The sample comes from a study of regulatory T cells in long-lasting Graves disease. Study information: The study enrolled newly diagnosed Graves' patients on antithyroid drugs under 3 months. Overall study findings and caveats: When disease was persistent, TRBV28, TRBJ1-2 and TRBJ2-5 were the favored segments. Persistent patients shared more public clonotypes (around 2,500) than new patients (more than 900).

Arm-PCR of CDR3 regions and iRepertoire HTBI primers were used to build TCR beta libraries. TCRdb reprocessed the multiplex PCR reads with MiXCR, giving one entry per CDR3 protein. The sample consists of about 220,000 distinct CDR3 sequences, around 18% of them appearing once. V was clipped by 7 bases and J by 5 bases, with 14 bases between them. The length of the CDR3 is 13 residues. Per germline, CDR1 LNHDA and CDR2 SQIVND (reference sequence). Sample: peripheral blood mononuclear cells (PBMCs), taken at new diagnosis, from a patient treated with antithyroid drugs. The receptor's source is a female donor with Graves disease. The chain links TRBV19 to TRBJ1-2; TRBD1 might be the D (5 bases). CDR3 amino acids: CASISGGGYGYTF. The DNA for the CDR3 is TGTGCCAGTATCTCCGGTGGGGGGTATGGCTACACCTTC.